These 30 T cell receptor beta chains originate from one sample sequenced in a study of cytomegalovirus exposure and HLA in healthy donors. 13 Jbeta primers and 60 Vbeta primers were used for the PCR. Some clones are missing from TCRdb's copy, which holds only in-frame ones; the method was immunoSEQ multiplex PCR. The data show about 76,000 clones, with around 79% seen just once and 2% to 3% held by the top ten. The sequenced sample consisted of PBMCs. These receptors came from a man aged 25-40 years in good health and CMV-seronegative.

The rearrangement joins TRBV29-1 to TRBJ2-7, with a tentative D call TRBD1 (6 bases). This CDR3 region has 14 residues. CDR1 and CDR2 from the germline V gene are SQVTM and ANQGSEA. The V end lost 1 base, the J end lost 6 bases, and 16 bases lay between the germline ends. In DNA form, the CDR3 reads TGCAGCGTTGAAGGGTCACAGGGCAGATCCGAGCAGTACTTC. Protein: CSVEGSQGRSEQYF.

This clone appeared a few times. The chain employs TRBV30 and TRBJ2-7, with D possibly matching TRBD2 (6 bases). V was trimmed by 4 bases and J by 7 bases, leaving 17 bases between them. CDR1 is GTSNPN and CDR2 is SVGIG in the germline V gene (reference sequence). The CDR3 runs to 13 residues. CDR3 amino acids: CAWMSWEDQEQYF. In DNA form, the CDR3 reads TGTGCCTGGATGTCCTGGGAGGACCAAGAGCAGTACTTC.

In this sample, this clone turned up a few times. Its ends do not fully match the called genes, so a read error is possible. The gene calls are TRBV5-4 and TRBJ1-2; 10 bases map to TRBD1. Germline V gives CDR1 SGHNT, CDR2 YYREEE (reference sequence). The length of the CDR3 is 16 residues. DNA for the CDR3: TGTGCCAGCAGCTTGGGGACAGGGGGTAAGGACTATGGCTACCCCTTC. It yields the protein CASSLGTGGKDYGYPF. The full variable domain, in which reference TRBV5-4 and TRBJ1-2 provide the parts outside the CDR3, is ETGVTQSPTHLIKTRGQQVTLRCSSQSGHNTVSWYQQALGQGPQFIFQYYREEENGRGNFPPRFSGLQFPNYSSELNVNALELDDSALYLCASSLGTGGKDYGYPFGSGTRLTVV.

In this sample, this clone turned up a few times. The chain links TRBV6-4 to TRBJ2-3; 8 bases line up with TRBD2. The J segment lost 5 bases and the V segment lost 2 bases, leaving 6 bases of the junction unmatched. Per the germline V gene, CDR1 is MRHNA and CDR2 is SNTAGT. This CDR3 is 15 amino acids long. Written as DNA, the CDR3 is TGTGCCAGCAGTGACGAGGCTAGCGGGCGAGATACGCAGTATTTT. Its translation is CASSDEASGRDTQYF.

The chain couples TRBV5-1 to TRBJ1-2, with 7 bases matching TRBD1. J lost 3 bases, V lost 2 bases, and 4 bases had no gene match. The CDR3 spans 14 residues. Germline-derived CDR1 and CDR2 are SGHRS and YFSETQ. In nucleotides, the CDR3 is TGCGCCAGCAGCTTCCGACAGGGCTACTATGGCTACACCTTC. It yields the protein CASSFRQGYYGYTF.

The chain joins TRBV5-6 to TRBJ2-2; D is possibly TRBD1 (5 bases). Germline CDR1 is SGHDT and CDR2 is YYEEEE. V lost 4 bases to trimming and J lost 7 bases, with 11 bases between them. The CDR3 spans 13 residues. The CDR3 bases are TGTGCCAGCAGCCCCAGGGTAAACGGGGAGCTGTTTTTT. It is translated as CASSPRVNGELFF. Using reference TRBV5-6 and TRBJ2-2 for the parts outside the CDR3, the full variable domain is DAGVTQSPTHLIKTRGQQVTLRCSPKSGHDTVSWYQQALGQGPQFIFQYYEEEERQRGNFPDRFSGHQFPNYSSELNVNALLLGDSALYLCASSPRVNGELFFGEGSRLTVL.

This clone occurred once. V and J are TRBV6-6 and TRBJ1-2, with D unclear. The germline V gene has CDR1 MNHNY and CDR2 SVGAGI (reference sequence). The CDR3 consists of 11 residues. Trimming removed 5 bases from V and 5 bases from J, with 6 bases in between. The CDR3 here is CASSPQYGYTF. The CDR3 DNA reads as TGTGCCAGCAGTCCACAATATGGCTACACCTTC.

The chain is built from TRBV25-1 and TRBJ2-3; TRBD1 is a possible D gene (6 bases). V lost 1 base, J lost 0 bases, and 17 bases lay in between. This CDR3 contains 18 residues. CDR1 is MGHDK and CDR2 is SYGVNS in the germline V gene. CDR3 nucleotide sequence: TGTGCCAGCAGTGAATTTGGGGGCGCTGGATATAGCACAGATACGCAGTATTTT. It codes for CASSEFGGAGYSTDTQYF.

The genes are TRBV7-2 and TRBJ2-7; 10 bases are shared with TRBD1. The V gene's germline CDR1 is SGHTA and CDR2 FQGNSA. This CDR3 spans 15 amino acids. The junction had 5 bases not matched to a gene; V was cut back by 5 bases and J by 1 base. CDR3 residues: CASSLRQGASYEQYF. CDR3 nucleotides: TGTGCCAGCAGCCTGCGACAGGGGGCTTCCTACGAGCAGTACTTC.

This clone appeared once. The gene calls are TRBV27 and TRBJ2-7; D might be TRBD1 (5 bases). Trimming pared 6 bases from V and 2 bases from J, leaving 14 bases between. This CDR3 spans 14 amino acids. CDR1 is MNHEY, CDR2 SMNVEV, per germline (reference sequence). CDR3 sequence (DNA): TGTGCCAGCAGGATCTTAGACAGAGCCTACGAGCAGTACTTC. Protein: CASRILDRAYEQYF.

The gene calls are TRBV28 and TRBJ2-2; D is unresolved. Germline-derived CDR1 and CDR2 are MDHEN and SYDVKM. V shed 4 bases and J shed 5 bases, with 11 bases lying between them. The CDR3 runs 14 residues. CDR3 DNA sequence: TGTGCCAGCAGTTCTGGTTTAGCTACCGGGGAGCTGTTTTTT. Its translation is CASSSGLATGELFF.

The chain is built from TRBV4-2 and TRBJ2-2, with D hard to call. CDR1 is LGHNA, CDR2 YNFKEQ, per germline. V lost 0 bases, J lost 0 bases, and 8 bases lay in between. CDR3 length: 16 residues. The CDR3 nucleotides are TGTGCCAGCAGCCAAGATAAGCTATCGAACACCGGGGAGCTGTTTTTT. It translates to CASSQDKLSNTGELFF.

The rearrangement joins TRBV7-2 to TRBJ2-7; D may be TRBD2 (6 bases). Trimming stripped 5 bases from V and 4 bases from J, with 12 bases between. The CDR3 is 13 residues long. Germline V gene lookup returns CDR1 SGHTA and CDR2 FQGNSA. In DNA, the CDR3 is TGTGCCAGCAGCGATGGGGACTCTTACGAGCAGTACTTC. It translates to CASSDGDSYEQYF. Full variable domain (missing parts from reference TRBV7-2 and TRBJ2-7): GAGVSQSPSNKVTEKGKDVELRCDPISGHTALYWYRQSLGQGLEFLIYFQGNSAPDKSGLPSDRFSAERTGGSVSTLTIQRTQQEDSAVYLCASSDGDSYEQYFGPGTRLTVT.

This clone was found once. The rearrangement joins TRBV28 to TRBJ1-2; TRBD1 is a possible D gene (6 bases). CDR3 size: 14 residues. Trimming cost V 1 base and J 4 bases, with 10 bases left between them. CDR1 is MDHEN and CDR2 is SYDVKM in the germline V gene. The CDR3: CASSLYRVPYGYTF. CDR3 sequence (DNA): TGTGCCAGCAGTTTATACAGGGTGCCCTATGGCTACACCTTC.

The chain couples TRBV19 to TRBJ2-1; 12 positions agree with TRBD1. The CDR3 sequence is 18 residues long. Germline lookup yields CDR1 LNHDA and CDR2 SQIVND (reference sequence). J was trimmed by 0 bases and V by 4 bases; bases with no gene match: 7. As DNA, the CDR3 is TGTGCCAGTAGTAAGGGACAGGGGGCTGCAAGCTCCTACAATGAGCAGTTCTTC. Residues: CASSKGQGAASSYNEQFF.

The V and J genes are TRBV2 and TRBJ1-5; 7 nucleotides agree with TRBD1. The CDR3 contains 14 residues. The J segment lost 10 bases and the V segment lost 0 bases, leaving 6 bases of the junction unmatched. Per germline, CDR1 SNHLY and CDR2 FYNNEI. CDR3 in DNA: TGTGCCAGCAGTGAAGCGCTTAGACAGGGCCCCCAGCATTTT. Amino acid sequence: CASSEALRQGPQHF.

V and J are TRBV28 and TRBJ1-5; D uncertain. Germline V gene sequence: CDR1 MDHEN, CDR2 SYDVKM. The CDR3 covers 14 residues. The V end was cut by 1 base, the J end by 4 bases, with 8 bases between. CDR3 in amino acids: CASSLLSDNQPQHF. CDR3 DNA sequence: TGTGCCAGCAGTTTATTATCAGATAATCAGCCCCAGCATTTT.

The V gene is TRBV18, the J gene TRBJ1-2; TRBD1 might be the D (6 bases). CDR1 and CDR2 from the germline V gene are KGHSH and LQKENI. V gave up 4 bases and J gave up 10 bases, with 16 bases separating them. This CDR3 has 13 residues. CDR3 region: CASSRDRQEPYTF. Here the CDR3 DNA reads TGTGCCAGCTCACGGGATCGACAGGAACCCTACACCTTC.

The gene calls are TRBV5-1 and TRBJ2-3; possible D gene TRBD2, 5 bases. Germline V gives CDR1 SGHRS, CDR2 YFSETQ. V shed 0 bases and J shed 6 bases, with 17 bases lying between them. CDR3 length: 16 residues. CDR3 nucleotides: TGCGCCAGCAGCTTGGTCAGCGAGGGCTTAATGGATACGCAGTATTTT. Protein: CASSLVSEGLMDTQYF. The full variable domain, with the rest looked up from reference TRBV5-1 and TRBJ2-3, is KAGVTQTPRYLIKTRGQQVTLSCSPISGHRSVSWYQQTPGQGLQFLFEYFSETQRNKGNFPGRFSGRQFSNSRSEMNVSTLELGDSALYLCASSLVSEGLMDTQYFGPGTRLTVL.

This sequence joins TRBV6-5 and TRBJ2-3, with 10 bases that match TRBD1. The CDR3 is made up of 15 amino acids. After removal of 10 bases from V and 7 bases from J, the junction contained 14 bases not matched to a gene. CDR1 and CDR2 (germline): MNHEY, SVGAGI. The chain's CDR3 is CATTIPGQGSNTQYF. The CDR3 DNA is TGTGCCACCACAATTCCGGGACAGGGGTCAAATACGCAGTATTTT.

The J gene is TRBJ2-7, the V gene TRBV5-1; 8 bases agree with TRBD2. There are 18 residues in the CDR3. CDR1 and CDR2 (germline): SGHRS, YFSETQ. Trimming removed 2 bases from V and 4 bases from J; junction bases left unmatched: 17. The CDR3 DNA reads TGCGCCAGCAGCTTCGGTGCGGGGGGCCTGACAGCGGGTTACGAGCAGTACTTC. Its protein product is CASSFGAGGLTAGYEQYF.

The V and J genes are TRBV27 and TRBJ1-2, with 7 bases lining up with TRBD1. The germline V gene has CDR1 MNHEY and CDR2 SMNVEV (reference sequence). The junction had 8 bases not matched to a gene; V was cut back by 8 bases and J by 2 bases. The CDR3 is 14 residues long. The CDR3 DNA is TGTGCCAGCGGGCTCCGACAGGGAAACTATGGCTACACCTTC. It codes for CASGLRQGNYGYTF.

Note on this clone: At one end the junction does not follow the germline gene, possibly because of a read error. The sample has other DNA sequences that encode this CDR3 too. The chain couples TRBV7-9 to TRBJ1-1; 8 bases align to TRBD1. Looked up from germline, CDR1 is SEHNR and CDR2 is FQNEAQ (reference sequence). The CDR3 extends over 12 amino acids. DNA for the CDR3: TGTTCCAGCAGCCCAGGGACAGGTGAAGCTTTCTTC. This codes for CSSSPGTGEAFF.

The V call is TRBV6-1, the J call TRBJ1-5; D may be TRBD1 (6 bases). Trimming shortened V by 11 bases and J by 0 bases, and 17 bases separated the two germline ends. Germline CDR1 MNHNS, CDR2 SASEGT. There are 15 residues in the CDR3. The DNA of the CDR3 is TGTGCCGGGGGCCCCGTAGGACGTAGCAATCAGCCCCAGCATTTT. Translated: CAGGPVGRSNQPQHF.

This clone came up once. The chain carries TRBV5-1 and TRBJ1-4; 8 bases fit TRBD1. This CDR3 has 16 residues. The V gene's germline CDR1 is SGHRS and CDR2 YFSETQ. V was pared by 0 bases and J by 8 bases, with 9 bases of the junction left unmatched. The CDR3 region has the DNA TGCGCCAGCAGCTTGGGAGGGACAGGTCATAAGGAAAAACTGTTTTTT. Residues: CASSLGGTGHKEKLFF.

The CDR3: CASSRLFGGKRDTGELFF. The DNA for the CDR3 is TGCGCCAGCAGCCGGCTTTTCGGAGGGAAAAGGGACACCGGGGAGCTGTTTTTT. V is TRBV4-1 and J is TRBJ2-2, with D perhaps matching TRBD2 (6 bases). From germline, CDR1 is MGHRA and CDR2 YSYEKL. V was shortened by 4 bases and J by 3 bases, with 21 bases between the two germline ends. The CDR3 covers 18 residues.

This clone was seen a handful of times. The rearrangement joins TRBV29-1 to TRBJ2-5; D may be TRBD1 (6 bases). CDR3 length equals 12 residues. Germline CDR1 SQVTM, CDR2 ANQGSEA. The V and J ends lost 7 bases and 6 bases respectively, with 15 bases between them. In DNA form, the CDR3 reads TGCAGCGCCCGTATTGGGGGCCAGACCCAGTACTTC. Encoded protein: CSARIGGQTQYF.

Of note for this clone: The sample carries other DNA sequences with the same CDR3. V usage is TRBV4-3 and J usage is TRBJ2-7; D ambiguous. V lost 0 bases, J lost 3 bases, and 6 bases lay in between. CDR1 LGHNA and CDR2 YSLEER come from the germline V gene. CDR3 length: 13 residues. In DNA form, the CDR3 reads TGCGCCAGCAGCCAAGATTCCGGCTACGAGCAGTACTTC. It translates to CASSQDSGYEQYF.

This clone is a singleton in its sample. The rearrangement uses TRBV27 and TRBJ1-2; 7 nucleotides agree with TRBD1. Trimming at V came to 7 bases and at J to 8 bases, leaving 7 bases not matched to a gene. CDR3 size: 12 residues. CDR1 is MNHEY, CDR2 SMNVEV, per germline (reference sequence). CDR3 sequence: CASKGGAGGYTF. The DNA of the CDR3 is TGTGCCAGCAAAGGGGGCGCGGGGGGCTACACCTTC.

CDR3 sequence (DNA): TGTGCCAGCAGCGTAAATTGGGGCCCGGAGACCCAGTACTTC. Residues: CASSVNWGPETQYF. The V call is TRBV9, the J call TRBJ2-5, with D perhaps matching TRBD1 (5 bases). Germline CDR1 reads SGDLS; CDR2 reads YYNGEE. The CDR3 spans 14 residues. V lost 1 base and J 5 bases, leaving 12 bases between the germline ends.